This is a list of T cell receptor beta chains from one sample in a study of cytomegalovirus exposure and HLA in healthy donors. The data were produced by immunoSEQ multiplex PCR, yet TCRdb's version contains in-frame clones alone and is incomplete. Of more than 100,000 clones in the sample, over 60% were seen once. The sequencing sample was made of PBMCs. The origin of the receptors is a human donor in good health. Both conserved end residues are part of each CDR3. The D gene is left open where the match is weak. Clone size appears in some rows only: once, few, many, or a class for an expanded clone.

clone_size	d_call	j_call	v_call	cdr3_nt	cdr3_aa
-	TRBD2	TRBJ2-3	TRBV2	TGTGCCGACAGGACTAGCGGGAACACAGATACGCAGTATTTT	CADRTSGNTDTQYF
-	TRBD1	TRBJ1-5	TRBV27	TGTGCCAGCAGTTTAGGACAGGCCTTAATACCTTTTAGCAATCAGCCCCAGCATTTT	CASSLGQALIPFSNQPQHF
-	-	TRBJ1-1	TRBV5-1	TGCGCCAGCAGCTTGGCCGGGACACAGAACACTGAAGCTTTCTTT	CASSLAGTQNTEAFF
-	TRBD1	TRBJ2-2	TRBV18	TGTGCCAGCTCACCGGGACAGGGGAACACCGGGGAGCTGTTTTTT	CASSPGQGNTGELFF
few	TRBD2	TRBJ2-1	TRBV5-1	TGCGCCAGCAGCCCCGGACTAGCGGGCTGGAATGAGCAGTTCTTC	CASSPGLAGWNEQFF
-	TRBD2	TRBJ2-5	TRBV11-3	TGTGCCAGCAGCTTCCCAGTAGCGGGTATTTACCAAGAGACCCAGTACTTC	CASSFPVAGIYQETQYF
-	-	TRBJ1-1	TRBV19	TGTGCCAGTAGTATAGGTTCAGGTTGGGCGAGCACTGAAGCTTTCTTT	CASSIGSGWASTEAFF
-	TRBD1	TRBJ1-1	TRBV5-1	TGCGCCAGCAGCCCGCCCGTGGGACAGGGTAACACTGAAGCTTTCTTT	CASSPPVGQGNTEAFF
-	-	TRBJ1-6	TRBV5-1	TGCGCCAGCAGCTCCACAGGGAAGGGTTCACCCCTCCACTTT	CASSSTGKGSPLHF
-	-	TRBJ1-1	TRBV6-5	TGTGCCAGCAGTTACGGCGGGGCGGGTGAAGCTTTCTTT	CASSYGGAGEAFF
few	TRBD2	TRBJ2-2	TRBV7-9	TGTGCCAGCAGTCCGACTAGCGGGGTGGCGCTGTTTTTT	CASSPTSGVALFF
few	TRBD2	TRBJ2-1	TRBV11-3	TGTGCCAGCAGCTTAAGGGCTAGCGGGATACCATACAATGAGCAGTTCTTC	CASSLRASGIPYNEQFF
-	-	TRBJ1-5	TRBV28	TGTGCCAGCACAGGTGCCCTCAATCAGCCCCAGCATTTT	CASTGALNQPQHF
-	TRBD2	TRBJ2-1	TRBV15	TGTGCCACCAGCAGAGATAGCGGGAGTTTTTTCTACAATGAGCAGTTCTTC	CATSRDSGSFFYNEQFF
-	TRBD2	TRBJ2-1	TRBV5-1	TGCGCCAGCAGCTGGGGCTGGGAGGGAGCTAGGAATGAGCAGTTCTTC	CASSWGWEGARNEQFF
once	-	TRBJ2-3	TRBV27	TGTGCCAGCAGTTTATATACGGGAACCACAGATACGCAGTATTTT	CASSLYTGTTDTQYF
-	-	TRBJ1-4	TRBV10-1	TGCGCCAGCAGTCACCGGACTGCAGCAGGATTTGAAAAACTGTTTTTT	CASSHRTAAGFEKLFF
-	TRBD2	TRBJ2-5	TRBV28	TGTGCCATCTCACGGGAGGGCCAAGAGACCCAGTACTTC	CAISREGQETQYF
-	TRBD1	TRBJ2-7	TRBV6-1	TGTGCCAGCAGTGCCCGGGACAGCACCTACGAGCAGTACTTC	CASSARDSTYEQYF
-	TRBD1	TRBJ1-2	TRBV2	TGTGCCAGCAGCAGGGGGAGTGGGTATGGCTACACCTTC	CASSRGSGYGYTF
few	TRBD1	TRBJ2-7	TRBV2	TGTGCCAGCGGGGACAGCTCCCCCTACGAGCAGTACTTC	CASGDSSPYEQYF
-	TRBD2	TRBJ2-2	TRBV7-8	TGTGCCAGCAGCCCCCGGGGAGCGGGGGGGGAGCTGTTTTTT	CASSPRGAGGELFF
-	-	TRBJ2-7	TRBV7-9	TGTGCCAGCAGCCCCGTTGGCGGGCGAGGTGAGCAGTACTTC	CASSPVGGRGEQYF
-	TRBD2	TRBJ2-1	TRBV18	TGTGCCAGCTCACCACGACTAGCGGACCCCAATGAGCAGTTCTTC	CASSPRLADPNEQFF
-	-	TRBJ2-5	TRBV7-8	TGTGCCAGCAGCTTAGCAGGGGGGGCAGGAGCGACCCAGTACTTC	CASSLAGGAGATQYF
-	TRBD2	TRBJ2-4	TRBV7-2	TGTGCCAGCAGCCCCCCGGGACTAGCGGGATGGGCCATTCAGTACTTC	CASSPPGLAGWAIQYF
-	-	TRBJ1-5	TRBV9	TGTGCCAGCAGCGTAGATGCAGGGAATCAGCCCCAGCATTTT	CASSVDAGNQPQHF
-	TRBD2	TRBJ2-5	TRBV7-9	TGTGCCAGCAGCTTGGACAGACTAGCGGGAGAGACCCAGTACTTC	CASSLDRLAGETQYF
-	TRBD1	TRBJ1-5	TRBV7-2	TGTGCCAGCAGCTCGGGACAGGGGGTCGGTCAGCCCCAGCATTTT	CASSSGQGVGQPQHF
-	-	TRBJ1-1	TRBV7-9	TGTGCCAGCAGCTTAGCGAGCGCTCCGAACACTGAAGCTTTCTTT	CASSLASAPNTEAFF
-	TRBD2	TRBJ2-7	TRBV28	TGTGCCAGCAGTCTCACTCGGGACTACTCCTACGAGCAGTACTTC	CASSLTRDYSYEQYF